This T cell receptor beta chain was sequenced during a study of blood T cells in healthy people across ages. Alongside a J-beta primer mix, a sample-barcoded 5' primer served in a second PCR lasting about 7 to 11 cycles. In TCRdb, the 5' RACE reads were re-called with MiXCR into one record per CDR3 protein. The data contain roughly 700,000 distinct CDR3 sequences, around a quarter of them seen just once; the ten biggest clones take up under 9.5%. CDR3 size: 15 residues. Trimming took 4 bases from V and 0 from J, leaving 16 bases between them. Looked up from germline, CDR1 is SQVTM and CDR2 is ANQGSEA. The same sample was also used in a study of T cells of mothers and their children.

The chain is built from TRBV29-1 and TRBJ2-7; D call uncertain. This clonotype was obtained from a boy aged 10-17 years in good health. The sample was blood. The CDR3 DNA reads as TGCAGCGTTGTTGCCGACATCTCGCTCTCCTACGAGCAGTACTTC. Protein sequence: CSVVADISLSYEQYF.